These T cell receptor beta chains were read from a single sample in a study of CD8 T cells in ankylosing spondylitis. One entry per CDR3 protein results from TCRdb running MiXCR on the 5' RACE reads. The sample consists of about 240,000 distinct CDR3 sequences, roughly 8.6% of them appearing once. Sequences were obtained from blood, either unsorted or a sorted T cell fraction (not recorded which). Every receptor here comes from a male donor with ankylosing spondylitis or in good health (not recorded which). The CDR3 runs from the conserved cysteine through the conserved F or W. D genes are given only for firm matches. Size is stated for part of the rows, as once, few or many counts, or as a class when the clone is expanded.

d_gene	abundance	v_gene	j_gene	CDR3aa	CDR3nt
.	few	TRBV5-5	TRBJ2-7	CASSWGLGGTYEQYF	TGTGCCAGCAGCTGGGGACTGGGAGGAACCTACGAGCAGTACTTC
TRBD1	many	TRBV29-1	TRBJ2-3	CSVEDTVQGAYTDTQYF	TGCAGCGTTGAAGATACGGTACAGGGGGCGTACACAGATACGCAGTATTTT
TRBD1	many	TRBV7-8	TRBJ2-2	CASSLDRGRTELFF	TGTGCCAGCAGCTTAGACAGGGGGAGAACGGAGCTGTTTTTT
TRBD1	few	TRBV4-2	TRBJ2-1	CASSQDHRGPGNEQFF	TGTGCCAGCAGCCAAGACCACAGGGGGCCGGGCAATGAGCAGTTCTTC
.	many	TRBV20-1	TRBJ1-1	CSAVRANTEAFF	TGCAGTGCCGTAAGGGCGAACACTGAAGCTTTCTTT
.	many	TRBV7-9	TRBJ2-1	CASSYPPLAHSYNEQFF	TGTGCCAGCAGCTACCCTCCCCTAGCGCACTCCTACAATGAGCAGTTCTTC
TRBD2	many	TRBV12-3/TRBV12-4	TRBJ2-3	CASSPTSGGGSTDTQYF	TGTGCCAGCAGTCCGACCAGCGGGGGCGGCAGCACAGATACGCAGTATTTT
.	many	TRBV27	TRBJ2-5	CASSFRRGQETQYF	TGTGCCAGCAGTTTTCGGCGTGGACAAGAGACCCAGTACTTC
.	many	TRBV25-1	TRBJ1-2	CASSGDDGLTGGYTF	TGTGCCAGCAGTGGGGATGACGGCTTGACGGGTGGCTACACCTTC
TRBD1	.	TRBV18	TRBJ2-1	CASSPRDRGRYEQFF	TGTGCCAGCTCACCCCGGGACAGGGGAAGATATGAGCAGTTCTTC
.	.	TRBV20-1	TRBJ2-7	CSASDGAYEQYF	TGCAGTGCATCGGACGGCGCCTACGAGCAGTACTTC
TRBD2	many	TRBV15	TRBJ2-7	CATRAAGGSYEQYF	TGTGCCACCAGAGCAGCGGGGGGGTCCTACGAGCAGTACTTC
TRBD1	many	TRBV6-6	TRBJ1-1	CASTTGLYTEAFF	TGTGCCAGCACGACAGGGCTATACACTGAAGCTTTCTTT
.	many	TRBV6-5	TRBJ2-5	CASSYSARNQETQYF	TGTGCCAGCAGTTACTCGGCCAGAAACCAAGAGACCCAGTACTTC
.	.	TRBV5-5	TRBJ1-2	CASNPAERANYGYTF	TGTGCCAGCAACCCCGCGGAAAGGGCCAACTATGGCTACACCTTC
.	.	TRBV4-2	TRBJ1-2	CASSPASQNGYTF	TGTGCCAGCAGCCCCGCGTCTCAAAATGGCTACACCTTC
.	many	TRBV6-2/TRBV6-3	TRBJ2-7	CASNQAPASLHIYEQYF	TGTGCCAGCAATCAAGCCCCGGCTAGCCTCCACATCTACGAGCAGTACTTC
.	many	TRBV28	TRBJ2-7	CASSPSGQVGEQYF	TGTGCCAGCAGCCCATCTGGGCAAGTAGGGGAGCAGTACTTC
.	many	TRBV4-3	TRBJ2-5	CASSQEGGMGQVTQYF	TGCGCCAGCAGCCAAGAAGGAGGGATGGGGCAAGTGACCCAGTACTTC
.	.	TRBV7-2	TRBJ2-7	CASSPGYGPYEQYF	TGTGCCAGCAGCCCAGGGTACGGCCCCTACGAGCAGTACTTC
.	.	TRBV2	TRBJ2-2	CASSERGLNTGELFF	TGTGCCAGCAGTGAACGTGGCCTGAACACCGGGGAGCTGTTTTTT
.	few	TRBV3-1	TRBJ2-7	CASSQVFSGQGIHEQYF	TGTGCCAGCAGCCAAGTCTTCTCGGGTCAGGGGATCCACGAGCAGTACTTC
.	many	TRBV6-2/TRBV6-3	TRBJ2-2	CASSLTPTGELFF	TGTGCCAGCAGTTTAACTCCGACCGGGGAGCTGTTTTTT
.	few	TRBV5-1	TRBJ2-5	CASSIGTRKETQYF	TGCGCCAGCAGCATAGGGACCCGAAAAGAGACCCAGTACTTC
.	many	TRBV12-3/TRBV12-4	TRBJ2-7	CASSPDGTSYEQYF	TGTGCCAGCAGTCCTGACGGCACCTCCTACGAGCAGTACTTC
.	many	TRBV5-1	TRBJ2-2	CASSVPGLHTGELFF	TGCGCCAGCAGCGTACCGGGACTCCACACCGGGGAGCTGTTTTTT
TRBD1	many	TRBV25-1	TRBJ2-1	CASSLRGQGYNEQFF	TGTGCCAGCAGTCTTAGGGGACAGGGTTACAATGAGCAGTTCTTC
.	many	TRBV9	TRBJ1-5	CASSVAGGPNQPQHF	TGTGCCAGCAGCGTAGCTGGGGGCCCCAATCAGCCCCAGCATTTT
.	many	TRBV20-1	TRBJ1-2	CSARASGAHYGYTF	TGCAGTGCTAGAGCATCAGGGGCCCACTATGGCTACACCTTC
TRBD1	many	TRBV5-1	TRBJ2-5	CASSWTGVGGQETQYF	TGCGCCAGCAGCTGGACAGGGGTTGGTGGCCAAGAGACCCAGTACTTC
.	many	TRBV18	TRBJ1-1	CASSPPGGDNTEAFF	TGTGCCAGCTCACCCCCGGGTGGGGACAACACTGAAGCTTTCTTT
.	many	TRBV20-1	TRBJ1-1	CSARGLWVTEAFF	TGCAGTGCTAGAGGGTTGTGGGTTACTGAAGCTTTCTTT
.	few	TRBV24-1	TRBJ2-7	CATSDLGGTQYF	TGTGCCACCAGTGATTTAGGCGGGACGCAGTACTTC
TRBD1	many	TRBV19	TRBJ1-5	CASSGTGGNQPQHF	TGTGCCAGTAGCGGGACAGGGGGTAATCAGCCCCAGCATTTT
.	many	TRBV12-3/TRBV12-4	TRBJ1-2	CASSLAFGGGYTF	TGTGCCAGCAGTTTAGCCTTTGGGGGCGGCTACACCTTC
.	many	TRBV20-1	TRBJ1-1	CSAKLQKNTEAFF	TGCAGTGCGAAGCTACAGAAGAACACTGAAGCTTTCTTT
TRBD1	many	TRBV12-3/TRBV12-4	TRBJ2-1	CASSPRDRPYNEQFF	TGTGCCAGCAGTCCCCGGGACAGGCCATACAATGAGCAGTTCTTC
.	.	TRBV29-1	TRBJ2-3	CSSQSTDTQYF	TGCAGCAGCCAGAGCACAGATACGCAGTATTTT
.	many	TRBV27	TRBJ2-7	CASSPLGALYYEQYF	TGTGCCAGCAGTCCACTCGGAGCGCTTTACTACGAGCAGTACTTC
.	many	TRBV29-1	TRBJ1-2	CSSLENYGYTF	TGCAGCTCCCTTGAGAACTATGGCTACACCTTC
.	many	TRBV28	TRBJ1-1	CASMGGRRNTEAFF	TGTGCCAGCATGGGTGGGCGGCGGAACACTGAAGCTTTCTTT
TRBD1	few	TRBV9	TRBJ2-3	CASSVTPGQGSSTDTQYF	TGTGCCAGCAGCGTCACCCCCGGACAGGGGTCTTCCACAGATACGCAGTATTTT
.	many	TRBV5-6	TRBJ1-1	CASSLTMNTEAFF	TGTGCCAGCAGCTTGACGATGAACACTGAAGCTTTCTTT
.	many	TRBV12-3/TRBV12-4	TRBJ2-7	CASSFQSSYEQYF	TGTGCCAGCAGTTTTCAATCCTCTTACGAGCAGTACTTC
.	many	TRBV10-3	TRBJ2-5	CAIRPLGQETQYF	TGTGCCATCAGGCCCCTAGGGCAAGAGACCCAGTACTTC
.	many	TRBV7-9	TRBJ2-2	CASSLKWMEANTGELFF	TGTGCCAGCAGCTTAAAATGGATGGAAGCGAACACCGGGGAGCTGTTTTTT